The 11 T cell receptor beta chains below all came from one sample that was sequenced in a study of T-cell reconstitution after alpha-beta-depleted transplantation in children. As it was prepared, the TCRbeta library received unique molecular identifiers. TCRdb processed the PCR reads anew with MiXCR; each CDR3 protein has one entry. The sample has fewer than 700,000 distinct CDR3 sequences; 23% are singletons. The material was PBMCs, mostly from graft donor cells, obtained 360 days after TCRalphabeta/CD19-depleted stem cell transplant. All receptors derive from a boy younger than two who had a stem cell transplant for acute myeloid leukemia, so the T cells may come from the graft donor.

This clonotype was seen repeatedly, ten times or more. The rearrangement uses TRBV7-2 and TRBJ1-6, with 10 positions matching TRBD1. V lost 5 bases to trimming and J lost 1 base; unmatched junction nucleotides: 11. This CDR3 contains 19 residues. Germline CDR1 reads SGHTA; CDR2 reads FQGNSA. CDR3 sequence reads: CASSRQGAAGRSYNSPLHF. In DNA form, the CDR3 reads TGTGCCAGCAGCCGACAGGGGGCAGCTGGGAGGTCCTATAATTCACCCCTCCACTTT.

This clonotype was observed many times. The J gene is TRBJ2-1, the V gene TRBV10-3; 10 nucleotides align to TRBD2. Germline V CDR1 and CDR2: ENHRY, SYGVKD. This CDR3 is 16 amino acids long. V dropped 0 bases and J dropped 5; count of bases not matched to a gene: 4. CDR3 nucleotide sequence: TGTGCCATCAGTGAGTCAAAGCGGGGGGGCAACAATGAGCAGTTCTTC. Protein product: CAISESKRGGNNEQFF.

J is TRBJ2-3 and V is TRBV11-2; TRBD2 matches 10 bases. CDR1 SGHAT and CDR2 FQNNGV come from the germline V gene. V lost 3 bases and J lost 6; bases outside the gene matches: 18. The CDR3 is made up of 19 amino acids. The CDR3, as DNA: TGTGCCAGCAGCTTTTTAGCGGGAGGCCTCCCCGTGGGAGGTGATACGCAGTATTTT. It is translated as CASSFLAGGLPVGGDTQYF.

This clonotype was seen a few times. The CDR3 region is CASSPPTGDGYTF. CDR3 nucleotide sequence: TGTGCCAGCAGTCCACCGACAGGGGATGGCTACACCTTC. The gene calls are TRBV12-3 or TRBV12-4 and TRBJ1-2, with 8 positions matching TRBD1. This CDR3 contains 13 residues. V was pared by 5 bases and J by 6 bases, with 5 bases of the junction left unmatched.

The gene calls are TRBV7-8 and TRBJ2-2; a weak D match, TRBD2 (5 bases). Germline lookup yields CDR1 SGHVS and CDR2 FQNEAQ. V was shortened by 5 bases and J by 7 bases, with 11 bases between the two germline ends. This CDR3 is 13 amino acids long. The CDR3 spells CASSLTSGGELFF. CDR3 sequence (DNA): TGTGCCAGCAGCCTAACCAGCGGCGGGGAGCTGTTTTTT.

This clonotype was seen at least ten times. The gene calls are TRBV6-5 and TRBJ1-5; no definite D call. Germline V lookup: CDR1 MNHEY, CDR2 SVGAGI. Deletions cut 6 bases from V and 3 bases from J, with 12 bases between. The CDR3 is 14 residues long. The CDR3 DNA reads TGTGCCAGCAGCAAAAGGGAGTACAATCAGCCCCAGCATTTT. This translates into CASSKREYNQPQHF.

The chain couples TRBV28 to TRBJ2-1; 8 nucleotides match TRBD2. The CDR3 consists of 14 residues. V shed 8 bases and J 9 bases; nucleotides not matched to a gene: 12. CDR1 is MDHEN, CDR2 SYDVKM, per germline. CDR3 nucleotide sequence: TGTGCCAGCGGCGGGGGACTAGGGGTTGGTGAGCAGTTCTTC. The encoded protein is CASGGGLGVGEQFF.

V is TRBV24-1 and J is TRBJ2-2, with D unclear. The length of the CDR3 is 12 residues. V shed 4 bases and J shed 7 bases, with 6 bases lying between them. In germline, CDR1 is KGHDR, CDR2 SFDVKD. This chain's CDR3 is CATSDRNGELFF. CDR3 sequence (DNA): TGTGCCACCAGTGACCGGAACGGGGAGCTGTTTTTT.

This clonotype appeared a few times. The CDR3 sequence: CSARIRDTEAFF. The CDR3 DNA follows: TGCAGTGCTAGGATCAGGGACACTGAAGCTTTCTTT. The gene calls are TRBV20-1 and TRBJ1-1; tentative D call: TRBD1 (5 bases). Germline V lookup: CDR1 DFQATT, CDR2 SNEGSKA (reference sequence). The CDR3 spans 12 residues. The germline V and J ends were trimmed by 3 bases and 3 bases, with 8 bases remaining between them.

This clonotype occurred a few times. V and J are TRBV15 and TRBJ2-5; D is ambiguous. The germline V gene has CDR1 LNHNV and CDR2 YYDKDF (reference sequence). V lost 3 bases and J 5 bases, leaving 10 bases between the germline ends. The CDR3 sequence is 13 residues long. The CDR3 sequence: CATSRDAWETQYF. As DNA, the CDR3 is TGTGCCACCAGCAGGGACGCTTGGGAGACCCAGTACTTC.

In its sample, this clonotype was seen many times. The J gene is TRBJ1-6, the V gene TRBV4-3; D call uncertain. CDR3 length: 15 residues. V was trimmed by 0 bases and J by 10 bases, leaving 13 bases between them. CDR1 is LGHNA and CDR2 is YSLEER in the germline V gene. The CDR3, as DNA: TGCGCCAGCAGCCAAGATGAAGAAACGGGGTCACCCCTCCACTTT. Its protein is CASSQDEETGSPLHF.